These T cell receptor beta chains were read from a single sample in a study of blood T cell repertoires in COVID-19. Here immunoSEQ multiplex PCR was the method, and the copy in TCRdb shows in-frame clones only, minus some. The table lists around 100,000 clones, approximately 78% of them singletons, with roughly a tenth in the top ten. The sequenced sample was peripheral blood. The receptors were sampled from a man aged 55-75 years with active or convalescent COVID-19. Both conserved end residues are part of each CDR3. D genes are given only for firm matches. Size is stated for part of the rows, as once, few or many counts, or as a class when the clone is expanded.

>TRBJ2-2|TRBV29-1|NA|NA
TGCAGCGTTGACAGGGGGAACACCGGGGAGCTGTTTTTT
CSVDRGNTGELFF
>TRBJ2-5|TRBV3-1/TRBV3-2|NA|NA
TGTGCCAGCAGCCCAATCGATAGGAGCGGCCGAGAGACCCAGTACTTC
CASSPIDRSGRETQYF
>TRBJ2-3|TRBV19|TRBD2|NA
TGTGCCAGTCGGAAGGGACTAGCGGGTGGGACAGATACGCAGTATTTT
CASRKGLAGGTDTQYF
>TRBJ1-2|TRBV6-5|TRBD1|NA
TGTGCCAGCAGTCCACGACAGGGGAATGGCTACACCTTC
CASSPRQGNGYTF
>TRBJ1-1|TRBV6-4|TRBD1|NA
TGTGCCAGCACCTTCCCACAGGGGCGGTGGAACACTGAAGCTTTCTTT
CASTFPQGRWNTEAFF
>TRBJ2-3|TRBV30|NA|few
TGTGCCTGGAGTGTAAGAGTCAGGGATACGCAGTATTTT
CAWSVRVRDTQYF
>TRBJ2-3|TRBV4-1|TRBD2|NA
TGCGCCAGCAGCGTAGATAGCGGGAGGCCCCCAGATACGCAGTATTTT
CASSVDSGRPPDTQYF
>TRBJ2-7|TRBV27|TRBD2|once
TGTGCCAGCAGTTCCCCCGGGACTAGCTCCTACGAGCAGTACTTC
CASSSPGTSSYEQYF
>TRBJ2-5|TRBV5-1|NA|NA
TGCGCCAGCTCCGCGCGGGGCAGGGAAGAGACCCAGTACTTC
CASSARGREETQYF
>TRBJ2-1|TRBV7-9|TRBD1|NA
TGTGCCAGCAGCCCCAAGGACAGGTATGAGCAGTTCTTC
CASSPKDRYEQFF
>TRBJ2-3|TRBV30|NA|NA
TGTGCCTGGAGCGAACAGGTCTGGATCACAGATACGCAGTATTTT
CAWSEQVWITDTQYF
>TRBJ1-6|TRBV5-1|NA|NA
TGCGCCAGCGTCTCGACACCAGATAATTCACCCCTCCACTTT
CASVSTPDNSPLHF
>TRBJ2-1|TRBV23-1|TRBD2|once
TGCGCCAGCCAAAAACAGGGACTAGCGGGAGTGGGCAATGAGCAGTTCTTC
CASQKQGLAGVGNEQFF
>TRBJ2-3|TRBV7-9|NA|NA
TGTGCCAGCAGCTTTTTCAGCCTAGAGCGAGCAGATACGCAGTATTTT
CASSFFSLERADTQYF
>TRBJ2-1|TRBV2|NA|NA
TGTGCCAGCAGCCTATTTCCGGAGGACTCCTACAATGAGCAGTTCTTC
CASSLFPEDSYNEQFF
>TRBJ2-1|TRBV27|NA|few
TGTGCCAGCAGTTTAGGGGTGTGGGGGGTTGAGCAGTTCTTC
CASSLGVWGVEQFF
>TRBJ1-1|TRBV11-2|NA|NA
TGTGCCAGCAGCTTAGTAGGTCAGGCCTCCTTTGAAGCTTTCTTT
CASSLVGQASFEAFF